This T cell receptor (beta chain) was recovered during a study of cytotoxic CD8 clonotypes in ibrutinib-treated CLL. Looking at the study overall: By median roughly 65 months, about twelve had progressed and around 14 stayed remitted; responses had been 2 complete and some 24 partial.

Concerning this clone: Its antigen is unidentified.

Overall study findings and caveats: Against age-matched healthy donors, baseline clonality ran higher and tracked circulating CD8+ T-cell counts.

Germline V gene lookup returns CDR1 GTSNPN and CDR2 SVGIG (reference sequence). Trimming took 7 bases from V and 4 from J, leaving 11 bases between them. This CDR3 has 12 amino acids. This table comes from immunoSEQ multiplex PCR, and its TCRdb copy is limited to in-frame clones, with some not included. Of around 300,000 clones detected, 70% to 80% appear once; the ten largest clones hold about 6.7%. The chain links TRBV30 to TRBJ1-3; a weak D match, TRBD1 (6 bases). Sequences were derived from PBMCs, sampled before ibrutinib treatment. The receptor was isolated from a human donor with chronic lymphocytic leukemia. The chain's CDR3 is CASRTDGNTIYF. Here the CDR3 DNA reads TGTGCCTCAAGGACAGACGGAAACACCATATATTTT.